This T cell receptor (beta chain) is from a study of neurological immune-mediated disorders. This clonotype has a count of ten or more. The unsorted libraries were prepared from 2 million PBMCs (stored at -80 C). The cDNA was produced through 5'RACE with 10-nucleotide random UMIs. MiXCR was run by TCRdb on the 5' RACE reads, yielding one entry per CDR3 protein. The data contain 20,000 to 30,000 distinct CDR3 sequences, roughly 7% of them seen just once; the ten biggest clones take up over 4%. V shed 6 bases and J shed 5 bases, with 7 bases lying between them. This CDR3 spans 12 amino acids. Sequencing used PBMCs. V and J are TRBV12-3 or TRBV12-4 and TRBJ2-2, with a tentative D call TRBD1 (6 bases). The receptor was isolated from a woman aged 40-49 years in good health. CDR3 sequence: CASRRGTGELFF. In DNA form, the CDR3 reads TGTGCCAGCAGGAGGGGGACCGGGGAGCTGTTTTTT.